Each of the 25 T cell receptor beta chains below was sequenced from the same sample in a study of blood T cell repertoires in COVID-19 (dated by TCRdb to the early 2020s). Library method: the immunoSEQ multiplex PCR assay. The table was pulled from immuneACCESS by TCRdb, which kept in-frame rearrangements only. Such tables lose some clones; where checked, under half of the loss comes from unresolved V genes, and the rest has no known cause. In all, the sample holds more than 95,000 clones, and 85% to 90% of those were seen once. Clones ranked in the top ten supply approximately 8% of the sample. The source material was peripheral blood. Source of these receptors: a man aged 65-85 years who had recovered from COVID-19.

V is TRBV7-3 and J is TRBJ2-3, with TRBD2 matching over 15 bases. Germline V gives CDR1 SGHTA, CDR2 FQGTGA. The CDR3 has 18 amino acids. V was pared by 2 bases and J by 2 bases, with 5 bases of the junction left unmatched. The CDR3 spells CASSLQGTSGGFTDTQYF. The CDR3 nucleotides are TGTGCCAGCAGCTTACAGGGGACTAGCGGGGGGTTCACAGATACGCAGTATTTT.

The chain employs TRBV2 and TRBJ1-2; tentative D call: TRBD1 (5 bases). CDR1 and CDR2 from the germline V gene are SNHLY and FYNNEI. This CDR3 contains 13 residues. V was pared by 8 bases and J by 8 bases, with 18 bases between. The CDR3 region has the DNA TGTGCCAGCGCTGGGGCGGACCTCTGGGGCTACACCTTC. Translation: CASAGADLWGYTF.

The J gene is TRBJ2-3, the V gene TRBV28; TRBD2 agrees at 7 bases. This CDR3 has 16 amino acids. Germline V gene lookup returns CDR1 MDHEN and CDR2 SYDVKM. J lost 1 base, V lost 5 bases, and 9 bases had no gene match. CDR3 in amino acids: CASSLPGGTRTDTQYF. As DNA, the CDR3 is TGTGCCAGCAGTCTGCCGGGGGGAACGCGCACAGATACGCAGTATTTT.

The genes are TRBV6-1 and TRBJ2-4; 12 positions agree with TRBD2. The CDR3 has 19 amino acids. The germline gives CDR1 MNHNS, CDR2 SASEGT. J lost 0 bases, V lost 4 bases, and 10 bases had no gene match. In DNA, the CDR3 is TGTGCCAGCAGTGTAAGACTAGCGGGAGAGCTTCTAGCCAAAAACATTCAGTACTTC. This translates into CASSVRLAGELLAKNIQYF.

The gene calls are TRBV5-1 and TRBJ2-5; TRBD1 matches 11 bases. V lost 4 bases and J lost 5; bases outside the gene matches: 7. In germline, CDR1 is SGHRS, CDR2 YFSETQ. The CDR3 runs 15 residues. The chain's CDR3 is CASSGGTGGLETQYF. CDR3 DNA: TGCGCCAGCAGCGGAGGGACAGGGGGTTTGGAGACCCAGTACTTC. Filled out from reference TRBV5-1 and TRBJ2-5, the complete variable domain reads KAGVTQTPRYLIKTRGQQVTLSCSPISGHRSVSWYQQTPGQGLQFLFEYFSETQRNKGNFPGRFSGRQFSNSRSEMNVSTLELGDSALYLCASSGGTGGLETQYFGPGTRLLVL.

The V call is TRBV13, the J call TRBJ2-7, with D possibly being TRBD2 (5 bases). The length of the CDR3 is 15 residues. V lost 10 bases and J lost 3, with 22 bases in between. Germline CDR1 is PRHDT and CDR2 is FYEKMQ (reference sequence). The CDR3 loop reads CATKQALVGNYEQYF. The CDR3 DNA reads TGTGCCACCAAACAAGCACTAGTAGGTAACTACGAGCAGTACTTC.

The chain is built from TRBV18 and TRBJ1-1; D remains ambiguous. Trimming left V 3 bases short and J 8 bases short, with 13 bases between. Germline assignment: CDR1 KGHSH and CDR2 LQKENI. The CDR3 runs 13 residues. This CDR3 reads CASSPRGTAEAFF. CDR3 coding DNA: TGTGCCAGCTCACCCCGGGGTACGGCAGAAGCTTTCTTT.

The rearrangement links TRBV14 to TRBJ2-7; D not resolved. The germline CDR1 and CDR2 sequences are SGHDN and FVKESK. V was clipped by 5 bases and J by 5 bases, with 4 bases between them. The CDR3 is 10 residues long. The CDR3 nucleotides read TGTGCCAGCAGCGCGGACGAGCAGTACTTC. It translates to CASSADEQYF. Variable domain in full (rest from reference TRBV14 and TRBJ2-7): EAGVTQFPSHSVIEKGQTVTLRCDPISGHDNLYWYRRVMGKEIKFLLHFVKESKQDESGMPNNRFLAERTGGTYSTLKVQPAELEDSGVYFCASSADEQYFGPGTRLTVT.

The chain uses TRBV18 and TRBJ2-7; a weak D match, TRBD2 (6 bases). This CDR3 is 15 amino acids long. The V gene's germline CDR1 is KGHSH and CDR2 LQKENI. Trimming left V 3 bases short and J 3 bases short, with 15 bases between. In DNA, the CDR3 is TGTGCCAGCTCACCCATCCCTAGCGCTAACTACGAGCAGTACTTC. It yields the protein CASSPIPSANYEQYF.

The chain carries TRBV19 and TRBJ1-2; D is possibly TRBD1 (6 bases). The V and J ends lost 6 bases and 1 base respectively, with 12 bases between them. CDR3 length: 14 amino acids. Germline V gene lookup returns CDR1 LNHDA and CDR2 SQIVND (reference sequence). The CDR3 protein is CASSRGLLNYGYTF. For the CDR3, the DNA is TGTGCCAGTAGCAGGGGTCTCCTTAACTATGGCTACACCTTC.

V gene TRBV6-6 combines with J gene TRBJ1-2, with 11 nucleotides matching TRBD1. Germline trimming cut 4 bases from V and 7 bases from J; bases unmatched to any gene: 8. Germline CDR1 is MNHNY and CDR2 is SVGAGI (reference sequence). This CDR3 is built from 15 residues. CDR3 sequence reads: CASSWDGQGASGYTF. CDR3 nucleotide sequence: TGTGCCAGCAGTTGGGATGGACAGGGGGCGAGTGGCTACACCTTC.

CDR3 DNA: TGTGCCAGCAGCCATGGGGGGGGCTACACCTTC. This translates into CASSHGGGYTF. The rearrangement joins TRBV3-1 (or the pseudogene TRBV3-2) to TRBJ1-2; perhaps TRBD1 as D (5 bases). The CDR3 has 11 amino acids. Germline CDR1 is LGHDT and CDR2 is YNNKEL (reference sequence). V lost 3 bases, J lost 8 bases, and 7 bases lay in between.

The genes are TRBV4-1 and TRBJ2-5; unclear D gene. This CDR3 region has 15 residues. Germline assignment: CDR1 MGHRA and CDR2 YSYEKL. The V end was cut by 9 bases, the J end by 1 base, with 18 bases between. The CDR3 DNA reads TGCGCCAGTTCCACACTATCCTTAGGCCAAGAGACCCAGTACTTC. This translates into CASSTLSLGQETQYF.

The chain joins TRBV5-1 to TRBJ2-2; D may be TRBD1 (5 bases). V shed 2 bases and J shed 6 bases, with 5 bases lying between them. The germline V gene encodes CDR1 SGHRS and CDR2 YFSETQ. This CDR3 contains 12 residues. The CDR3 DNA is TGCGCCAGCAGCTTCAGGGCCGGGGAGCTGTTTTTT. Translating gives CASSFRAGELFF.

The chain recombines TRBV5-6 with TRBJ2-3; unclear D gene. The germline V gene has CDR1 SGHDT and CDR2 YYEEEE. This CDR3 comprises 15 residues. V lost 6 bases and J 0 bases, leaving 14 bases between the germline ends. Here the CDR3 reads CASTLLYFSTDTQYF. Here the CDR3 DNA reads TGTGCCAGCACCTTACTTTACTTTAGCACAGATACGCAGTATTTT.

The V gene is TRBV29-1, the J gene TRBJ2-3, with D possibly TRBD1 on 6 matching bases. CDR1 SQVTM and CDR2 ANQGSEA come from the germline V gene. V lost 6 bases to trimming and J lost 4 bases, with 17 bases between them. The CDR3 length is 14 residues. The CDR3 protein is CSVATGWSADTQYF. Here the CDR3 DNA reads TGCAGCGTCGCCACAGGGTGGTCAGCAGATACGCAGTATTTT.

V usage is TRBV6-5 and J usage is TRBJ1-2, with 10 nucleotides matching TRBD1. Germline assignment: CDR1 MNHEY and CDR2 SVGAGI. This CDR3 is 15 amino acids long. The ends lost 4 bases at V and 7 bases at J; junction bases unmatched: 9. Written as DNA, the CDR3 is TGTGCCAGCAGTTGGGAATCGGACAGGGGGTCTGGCTACACCTTC. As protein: CASSWESDRGSGYTF.

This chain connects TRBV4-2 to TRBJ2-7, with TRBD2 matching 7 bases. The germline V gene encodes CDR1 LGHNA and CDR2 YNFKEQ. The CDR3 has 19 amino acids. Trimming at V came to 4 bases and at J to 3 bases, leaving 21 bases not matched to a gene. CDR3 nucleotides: TGTGCCAGCAGCCGTAGACTAGCTCCAGGCCCATCGGGGGGCTACGAGCAGTACTTC. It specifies CASSRRLAPGPSGGYEQYF.

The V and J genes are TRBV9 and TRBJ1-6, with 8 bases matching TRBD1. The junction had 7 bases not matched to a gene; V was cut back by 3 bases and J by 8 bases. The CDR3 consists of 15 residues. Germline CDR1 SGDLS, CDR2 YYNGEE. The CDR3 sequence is CASSAGQGSYSPLHF. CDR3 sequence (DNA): TGTGCCAGCAGCGCAGGACAGGGAAGTTATTCACCCCTCCACTTT.

CDR3: CASSWTGIYTGELFF. The CDR3 DNA reads TGTGCCAGCAGTTGGACAGGGATTTATACCGGGGAGCTGTTTTTT. The gene calls are TRBV6-2 or TRBV6-3 and TRBJ2-2; 8 bases map to TRBD1. V dropped 4 bases and J dropped 5; count of bases not matched to a gene: 6. Germline V gives CDR1 MNHEY, CDR2 SVGEGT. CDR3 length equals 15 residues.

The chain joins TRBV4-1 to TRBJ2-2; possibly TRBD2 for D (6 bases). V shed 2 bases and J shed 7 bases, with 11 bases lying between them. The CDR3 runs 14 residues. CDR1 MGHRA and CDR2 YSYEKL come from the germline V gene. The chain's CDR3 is CASSQKLAGGELFF. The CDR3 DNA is TGCGCCAGCAGCCAAAAACTAGCTGGCGGGGAGCTGTTTTTT.

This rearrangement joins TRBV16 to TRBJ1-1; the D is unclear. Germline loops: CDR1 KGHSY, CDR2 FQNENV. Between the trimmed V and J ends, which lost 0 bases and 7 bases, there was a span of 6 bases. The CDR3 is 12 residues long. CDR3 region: CASSQSSVEAFF. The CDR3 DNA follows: TGTGCCAGCAGCCAATCCAGCGTTGAAGCTTTCTTT.

DNA of the CDR3: TGTGCCAGCAGTCTCGCCGTGGGGAGCACTGAAGCTTTCTTT. The encoded protein is CASSLAVGSTEAFF. V is TRBV2 and J is TRBJ1-1, with D unclear. Germline lookup yields CDR1 SNHLY and CDR2 FYNNEI. V was shortened by 5 bases and J by 4 bases, with 14 bases between the two germline ends. The CDR3 is 14 residues long.

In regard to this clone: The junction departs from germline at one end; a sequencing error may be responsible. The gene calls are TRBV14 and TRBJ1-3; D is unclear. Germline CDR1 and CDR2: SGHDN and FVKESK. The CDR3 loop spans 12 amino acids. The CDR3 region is CASSQGRSGQLF. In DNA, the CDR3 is TGTGCCAGCAGCCAAGGGAGGAGCGGGCAGCTGTTT.

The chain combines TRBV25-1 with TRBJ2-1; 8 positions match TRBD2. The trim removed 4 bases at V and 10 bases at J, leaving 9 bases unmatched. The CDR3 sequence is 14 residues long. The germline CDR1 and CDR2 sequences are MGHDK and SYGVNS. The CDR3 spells CASSATSGAGEQFF. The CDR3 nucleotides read TGTGCCAGCAGTGCTACTAGCGGAGCGGGGGAGCAGTTCTTC.